These 27 T cell receptor beta chains share one sample of origin, sequenced in a study of blood T cell repertoires in COVID-19. Assay: immunoSEQ multiplex PCR; the TCRdb copy retains only in-frame clones and omits some. The data hold 310,000 or so clones, with about 87% observed a single time. The material sequenced was PBMCs or T cells enriched from blood (not recorded which). The receptors stem from a woman in her late teens or twenties who had recovered from COVID-19.

The chain is built from TRBV11-3 and TRBJ2-5; 9 positions match TRBD1. The CDR3 spans 15 residues. After removal of 4 bases from V and 3 bases from J, the junction contained 6 bases not matched to a gene. Germline lookup yields CDR1 SGHNT and CDR2 YENEEA. The CDR3 nucleotides read TGTGCCAGCAGCTCAGGCCGGGACAGGGAAGAGACCCAGTACTTC. Translating it yields CASSSGRDREETQYF.

The J gene is TRBJ2-5, the V gene TRBV15; the D is unclear. The CDR3 loop spans 15 amino acids. Germline CDR1 is LNHNV and CDR2 is YYDKDF (reference sequence). Between the trimmed V and J ends, which lost 0 bases and 2 bases, there was a span of 10 bases. The DNA of the CDR3 is TGTGCCACCAGCAGAGATGGCCAGGATCAAGAGACCCAGTACTTC. Translated, it gives CATSRDGQDQETQYF.

This chain connects TRBV12-5 to TRBJ1-2, with TRBD1 matching 10 bases. Germline V lookup: CDR1 LGHNT, CDR2 FRNRAP. Trimming took 5 bases from V and 2 from J; bases not matched to a gene: 8. CDR3 size: 16 residues. The CDR3 sequence: CASGPRQGAENYGYTF. The CDR3 DNA sequence: TGTGCTAGTGGTCCAAGACAGGGGGCGGAAAACTATGGCTACACCTTC. Variable domain in full (rest from reference TRBV12-5 and TRBJ1-2): DARVTQTPRHKVTEMGQEVTMRCQPILGHNTVFWYRQTMMQGLELLAYFRNRAPLDDSGMPKDRFSAEMPDATLATLKIQPSEPRDSAVYFCASGPRQGAENYGYTFGSGTRLTVV.

The rearrangement uses TRBV6-5 and TRBJ2-1; D remains ambiguous. The germline V gene encodes CDR1 MNHEY and CDR2 SVGAGI. V dropped 7 bases and J dropped 7 bases, with 11 bases sitting between them. This CDR3 is built from 12 residues. The CDR3 protein is CASTPSKNEQFF. The CDR3 region has the DNA TGTGCCAGCACTCCAAGCAAGAATGAGCAGTTCTTC.

CDR3 region: CASSRGGSSYNEQFF. CDR3 coding DNA: TGTGCCAGCAGCCGGGGGGGTAGTAGCTACAATGAGCAGTTCTTC. This sequence joins TRBV7-6 and TRBJ2-1; 8 nucleotides agree with TRBD2. The V gene end was trimmed by 5 bases and the J gene end by 3 bases; junction bases not matched to a gene: 6. Germline V gene sequence: CDR1 SGHVS, CDR2 FNYEAQ. CDR3 length: 15 residues.

This chain connects TRBV19 to TRBJ2-7, with D uncertain. The CDR3 contains 13 residues. Per the germline V gene, CDR1 is LNHDA and CDR2 is SQIVND (reference sequence). Between the trimmed V and J ends, which lost 0 bases and 4 bases, there was a span of 7 bases. CDR3 residues: CASSIEGNYEQYF. Written as DNA, the CDR3 is TGTGCCAGTAGTATAGAGGGCAATTACGAGCAGTACTTC.

The chain is built from TRBV30 and TRBJ1-1; TRBD1 matches 10 bases. Germline loops: CDR1 GTSNPN, CDR2 SVGIG (reference sequence). This CDR3 has 13 residues. The J segment lost 4 bases and the V segment lost 4 bases, leaving 3 bases of the junction unmatched. The CDR3, as DNA: TGTGCCTGGACGGGACAGGGGCCCACTGAAGCTTTCTTT. Translation: CAWTGQGPTEAFF.

Only one count was recorded for this clone. This chain uses TRBV27 with TRBJ2-4, with TRBD1 matching 8 bases. Germline loops: CDR1 MNHEY, CDR2 SMNVEV (reference sequence). V lost 5 bases to trimming and J lost 3 bases; unmatched junction nucleotides: 15. The CDR3 totals 18 residues. The CDR3: CASSPSGTGGSGKNIQYF. For the CDR3, the DNA is TGTGCCAGCAGTCCTTCCGGTACAGGGGGGAGCGGCAAAAACATTCAGTACTTC.

This chain connects TRBV5-4 to TRBJ2-1; 16 positions match TRBD2. The V segment lost 3 bases and the J segment 1 base; nucleotides outside the gene matches: 4. Germline lookup yields CDR1 SGHNT and CDR2 YYREEE (reference sequence). This CDR3 is 18 amino acids long. The CDR3 nucleotides are TGTGCCAGCAGCTCGGGACTAGCGGGAGGGGCGTCCTACAATGAGCAGTTCTTC. It encodes CASSSGLAGGASYNEQFF.

This clone was seen a few times. This chain links TRBV7-2 with TRBJ2-7, with TRBD1 identical over 9 bases. In germline, CDR1 is SGHTA, CDR2 FQGNSA. CDR3 size: 14 residues. J gave up 4 bases and V 4 bases, and 5 bases lay outside the gene matches. CDR3 coding DNA: TGTGCCAGCAGCTCCTACAGGGGGCAGTACGAGCAGTACTTC. This codes for CASSSYRGQYEQYF.

In DNA, the CDR3 is TGTGCCAGCAGCTTAGAAACAGCGGGAGTAGCCGAGCAGTACTTC. It is translated as CASSLETAGVAEQYF. The chain carries TRBV7-3 and TRBJ2-7, with 8 bases that match TRBD2. CDR3 length equals 15 residues. V trimming: 2 bases; J trimming: 6 bases; junction bases outside the gene matches: 9. The germline V gene has CDR1 SGHTA and CDR2 FQGTGA. Using reference TRBV7-3 and TRBJ2-7 for the parts outside the CDR3, the full variable domain is GAGVSQTPSNKVTEKGKYVELRCDPISGHTALYWYRQSLGQGPEFLIYFQGTGAADDSGLPNDRFFAVRPEGSVSTLKIQRTERGDSAVYLCASSLETAGVAEQYFGPGTRLTVT.

The chain links TRBV5-1 to TRBJ1-3, with TRBD1 identical over 10 bases. The V gene end was trimmed by 2 bases and the J gene end by 2 bases; junction bases not matched to a gene: 1. In germline, CDR1 is SGHRS, CDR2 YFSETQ. The CDR3 has 15 amino acids. CDR3 amino acids: CASSLDRGPGNTIYF. CDR3 DNA sequence: TGCGCCAGCAGCTTAGACAGGGGGCCTGGAAACACCATATATTTT.

The V gene is TRBV21-1, the J gene TRBJ1-6; the table's D call, TRBD1, has no DNA check behind it. TRBV21-1 is a listed pseudogene. This CDR3 region has 16 residues. The CDR3 coding sequence is TGTGCCAGCAGTCGATCCGGGACAGGGGGGGATTCACCCCTCCACTTT. It is translated as CASSRSGTGGDSPLHF.

The genes are TRBV15 and TRBJ1-3; 7 bases line up with TRBD1. Looked up from germline, CDR1 is LNHNV and CDR2 is YYDKDF (reference sequence). The trim removed 0 bases at V and 3 bases at J, leaving 5 bases unmatched. There are 16 residues in the CDR3. This chain's CDR3 is CATSRDKGAGGNTIYF. In nucleotides, the CDR3 is TGTGCCACCAGCAGAGATAAGGGGGCAGGTGGAAACACCATATATTTT.

The chain couples TRBV5-8 to TRBJ2-5, with 9 nucleotides matching TRBD2. The CDR3 is 18 amino acids. The germline gives CDR1 SGHTS, CDR2 YDEGEE. V gave up 0 bases and J gave up 0 bases; unmatched junction bases: 9. CDR3 region: CASSLDDGSGGYQETQYF. The CDR3 bases are TGTGCCAGCAGCTTGGATGACGGAAGCGGGGGGTACCAAGAGACCCAGTACTTC.

This chain uses TRBV12-3 or TRBV12-4 with TRBJ1-1; possible D gene TRBD1, 6 bases. Trimming pared 6 bases from V and 10 bases from J, leaving 15 bases between. The CDR3 is made up of 12 amino acids. As DNA, the CDR3 is TGTGCCAGCAGAGGGGACACCGTCCTAGCTTTCTTT. Amino acid sequence: CASRGDTVLAFF.

The chain carries TRBV7-7 and TRBJ2-2; D perhaps matches TRBD1 (5 bases). Trimming took 1 base from V and 0 from J, leaving 6 bases between them. The V gene's germline CDR1 is SSHAT and CDR2 FNYEAQ (reference sequence). This CDR3 region has 15 residues. The CDR3 DNA is TGTGCCAGCAGCTTAGGGACACCGAACACCGGGGAGCTGTTTTTT. Residues: CASSLGTPNTGELFF.

This chain uses TRBV12-3 or TRBV12-4 with TRBJ2-7; TRBD1 aligns across 10 bases. Trimming cost V 2 bases and J 6 bases; bases outside gene matches: 1. CDR3 size: 13 residues. CDR3 loop: CASSLWDRGEQYF. The CDR3, as DNA: TGTGCCAGCAGTTTATGGGACAGGGGCGAGCAGTACTTC.

The V call is TRBV7-2, the J call TRBJ2-6; D may be TRBD1 (5 bases). Germline V CDR1 and CDR2: SGHTA, FQGNSA. The CDR3 consists of 15 residues. V was pared by 5 bases and J by 4 bases, with 12 bases between. CDR3 sequence reads: CASSPRVFGANVLTF. The CDR3 bases are TGTGCCAGCAGCCCCAGGGTCTTCGGGGCCAACGTCCTGACTTTC.

The genes are TRBV10-3 and TRBJ1-1; TRBD1 might be the D (6 bases). Trimming took off 6 bases at V and 4 bases at J, with 21 bases between the two ends. The germline gives CDR1 ENHRY, CDR2 SYGVKD. This CDR3 is built from 16 residues. CDR3 amino acids: CAIREVGGAFSTEAFF. DNA of the CDR3: TGTGCCATCAGGGAGGTTGGGGGGGCTTTCTCCACTGAAGCTTTCTTT.

This clone was picked up one time. Here the CDR3 reads CASSLLSPDPEEGEEFF. CDR3 nucleotides: TGTGCCAGCAGTTTATTAAGCCCGGACCCTGAGGAGGGAGAGGAGTTCTTC. The chain carries TRBV27 and TRBJ2-1, with D possibly matching TRBD2 (6 bases). The ends were cut back, 1 base at V and 14 bases at J, with 27 bases in the middle. Germline loops: CDR1 MNHEY, CDR2 SMNVEV (reference sequence). The CDR3 totals 17 residues.

V usage is TRBV4-3 and J usage is TRBJ1-6; no definite D call. V lost 0 bases to trimming and J lost 9 bases, with 12 bases between them. The CDR3 covers 15 residues. CDR1 LGHNA and CDR2 YSLEER come from the germline V gene. The CDR3 loop is CASSQDGLPGSPLHF. The CDR3 coding sequence is TGCGCCAGCAGCCAAGATGGCCTCCCGGGTTCACCCCTCCACTTT.

V usage is TRBV7-3 and J usage is TRBJ2-3, with a possible D match to TRBD1 (6 bases). Between the trimmed V and J ends, which lost 5 bases and 1 base, there was a span of 10 bases. CDR1 SGHTA and CDR2 FQGTGA come from the germline V gene. The CDR3 extends over 14 amino acids. CDR3 amino acids: CASSTRTGTDTQYF. The CDR3 DNA reads TGTGCCAGCAGCACCCGGACAGGCACAGATACGCAGTATTTT.

The rearrangement links TRBV5-8 to TRBJ2-7, with D perhaps matching TRBD1 (5 bases). The germline CDR1 and CDR2 sequences are SGHTS and YDEGEE. This CDR3 spans 14 amino acids. Trimming pared 2 bases from V and 6 bases from J, leaving 15 bases between. The CDR3 nucleotides are TGTGCCAGCAGCTTCGGTTTAGGGGTACGCGAGCAGTACTTC. This gives the protein CASSFGLGVREQYF.

The J gene is TRBJ1-1, the V gene TRBV3-1 (or the pseudogene TRBV3-2); TRBD1 matches at 7 bases. This CDR3 comprises 16 residues. The V gene end was trimmed by 0 bases and the J gene end by 4 bases; junction bases not matched to a gene: 8. Germline V gene lookup returns CDR1 LGHDT and CDR2 YNNKEL (reference sequence). CDR3 coding DNA: TGTGCCAGCAGCCAAGATCGTATGGCAGGGGGCACTGAAGCTTTCTTT. Residues: CASSQDRMAGGTEAFF.

The J gene is TRBJ2-1, the V gene TRBV21-1; the tabulated D call, TRBD2, remains unverified against the DNA. TRBV21-1 is deemed a pseudogene. The CDR3 is 20 amino acids. Here the CDR3 DNA reads TGTGCCAGCAGCCCCCGGACATTGACCCAGGGACTAGCGGAAAACAATGAGCAGTTCTTC. Its translation is CASSPRTLTQGLAENNEQFF.

The rearrangement uses TRBV23-1 and TRBJ2-3; the match to TRBD2 covers 8 bases. TRBV23-1 belongs to the ORF category, with a function that is uncertain. The CDR3 loop spans 15 amino acids. V trimming: 5 bases; J trimming: 0 bases; junction bases outside the gene matches: 4. The DNA of the CDR3 is TGCGCCAGCAGTTTTCCTAGCGGGAGCACAGATACGCAGTATTTT. Translated, it gives CASSFPSGSTDTQYF.